The 32 T cell receptor beta chains given below trace back to one sample, sequenced in a study of Ad26.COV2.S vaccination and SARS-CoV-2 variants. Clones were sequenced by immunoSEQ multiplex PCR, and TCRdb holds only the in-frame ones, with some missing. The data show approximately 340,000 clones, with under 95% seen just once and 3.5% to 4.5% held by the top ten. The sample in question was peripheral blood, obtained after recovery from COVID-19. Receptors were obtained from a human donor who had recovered from COVID-19.

This sequence joins TRBV27 and TRBJ2-7; 8 positions match TRBD1. V lost 3 bases, J lost 5 bases, and 18 bases stayed unmatched. This CDR3 region has 18 residues. The germline V gene encodes CDR1 MNHEY and CDR2 SMNVEV (reference sequence). The CDR3 reads CASSFFGSNGQGYNEQYF. The CDR3 coding sequence is TGTGCCAGCAGTTTCTTTGGATCGAACGGACAGGGCTACAACGAGCAGTACTTC.

The V call is TRBV15, the J call TRBJ1-3, with a weak D call TRBD1 (6 bases). The CDR3 extends over 16 amino acids. Germline CDR1 LNHNV, CDR2 YYDKDF (reference sequence). V was pared by 0 bases and J by 3 bases, with 12 bases between. The CDR3 here is CATSRDSGRGGNTIYF. CDR3 DNA: TGTGCCACCAGCAGAGATTCGGGCAGGGGTGGAAACACCATATATTTT.

This chain joins TRBV12-5 and TRBJ1-6; a possible D gene is TRBD1 (5 bases). The CDR3 is 19 amino acids. Germline CDR1 and CDR2: LGHNT and FRNRAP. Trimming cost V 6 bases and J 5 bases, with 26 bases left between them. CDR3 sequence: CASGYSRGDRFPDNSPLHF. The CDR3 DNA follows: TGTGCTAGTGGCTATTCCCGGGGCGACCGATTTCCCGATAATTCACCCCTCCACTTT.

The chain links TRBV6-1 to TRBJ2-5; TRBD1 matches 7 bases. V lost 3 bases to trimming and J lost 5 bases; unmatched junction nucleotides: 0. CDR1 is MNHNS and CDR2 is SASEGT in the germline V gene. The CDR3 is 12 residues long. DNA for the CDR3: TGTGCCAGCAGTGACAGGGGGGAGACCCAGTACTTC. Translation: CASSDRGETQYF.

A single count supports this clone. The gene calls are TRBV15 and TRBJ2-2; 7 nucleotides agree with TRBD1. The J segment lost 2 bases and the V segment lost 0 bases, leaving 6 bases of the junction unmatched. The CDR3 has 17 amino acids. Germline CDR1 reads LNHNV; CDR2 reads YYDKDF (reference sequence). The CDR3 spells CATSRDKDRTNTGELFF. DNA of the CDR3: TGTGCCACCAGCAGAGATAAGGACAGGACTAACACCGGGGAGCTGTTTTTT.

The chain combines TRBV6-5 with TRBJ1-2, with a tentative D call TRBD1 (5 bases). CDR3 length: 14 residues. Germline CDR1 MNHEY, CDR2 SVGAGI. Trimming removed 0 bases from V and 2 bases from J, with 7 bases in between. This CDR3 is CASSYSWGNYGYTF. CDR3 in DNA: TGTGCCAGCAGTTACTCATGGGGGAACTATGGCTACACCTTC.

The CDR3 sequence: CASSRAGGGNTIYF. CDR3 in DNA: TGTGCCAGCAGTCGAGCCGGTGGTGGAAACACCATATATTTT. This chain uses TRBV6-5 with TRBJ1-3; D is unresolved. Trimming stripped 5 bases from V and 3 bases from J, with 11 bases between. Germline-derived CDR1 and CDR2 are MNHEY and SVGAGI. CDR3 size: 14 residues.

The rearrangement links TRBV29-1 to TRBJ1-2; D uncertain. Germline V gene sequence: CDR1 SQVTM, CDR2 ANQGSEA. V was shortened by 1 base and J by 5 bases, with 8 bases between the two germline ends. The CDR3 covers 12 residues. The CDR3 DNA sequence: TGCAGCGTTGAAGGGCAGAATTATGGCTACACCTTC. Translated: CSVEGQNYGYTF.

The V gene is TRBV6-6, the J gene TRBJ1-1; 12 bases map to TRBD1. The junction had 8 bases not matched to a gene; V was cut back by 8 bases and J by 4 bases. Germline V gene data show CDR1 as MNHNY and CDR2 as SVGAGI (reference sequence). This CDR3 contains 15 residues. CDR3 DNA: TGTGCCAGCCTGGGACAGGGGGCCTTTGGCACTGAAGCTTTCTTT. The encoded protein is CASLGQGAFGTEAFF.

The chain recombines TRBV11-2 with TRBJ1-2; 8 nucleotides line up with TRBD1. Germline assignment: CDR1 SGHAT and CDR2 FQNNGV. The V and J ends lost 3 bases and 1 base, in that order; junction bases with no gene match: 13. CDR3 length: 18 residues. CDR3 nucleotide sequence: TGTGCCAGCAGCTTGGATTGGCGGATGGACAGGGTTAACTATGGCTACACCTTC. Translating it yields CASSLDWRMDRVNYGYTF.

Here the CDR3 reads CSAYANGYTF. CDR3 sequence (DNA): TGCAGTGCCTACGCCAATGGCTACACCTTC. The V and J genes are TRBV20-1 and TRBJ1-2; D remains ambiguous. The germline gives CDR1 DFQATT, CDR2 SNEGSKA (reference sequence). CDR3 length: 10 amino acids. V was shortened by 6 bases and J by 6 bases, with 8 bases between the two germline ends.

The chain joins TRBV5-5 to TRBJ2-6; possible D gene TRBD2, 5 bases. Germline CDR1 reads SGHKS; CDR2 reads YYEKEE (reference sequence). The CDR3 consists of 17 residues. The V and J ends lost 2 bases and 3 bases respectively, with 15 bases between them. Here the CDR3 reads CASSLMRVFSGANVLTF. The CDR3 coding sequence is TGTGCCAGCAGCTTAATGAGGGTCTTTAGTGGGGCCAACGTCCTGACTTTC.

This chain joins TRBV7-2 and TRBJ1-6; 7 bases align to TRBD1. This CDR3 has 14 residues. The germline V gene encodes CDR1 SGHTA and CDR2 FQGNSA. Trimming took 7 bases from V and 9 from J; bases not matched to a gene: 9. This chain's CDR3 is CASTTGQPSSPLHF. The CDR3 DNA follows: TGTGCCAGCACTACGGGACAGCCCTCTTCACCCCTCCACTTT.

The rearrangement links TRBV4-1 to TRBJ1-1; 8 bases are shared with TRBD1. Per germline, CDR1 MGHRA and CDR2 YSYEKL. J gave up 4 bases and V 2 bases, and 3 bases lay outside the gene matches. This CDR3 comprises 14 residues. Here the CDR3 DNA reads TGCGCCAGCAGCCAAAGGCAGGGGGCCACTGAAGCTTTCTTT. This codes for CASSQRQGATEAFF.

This chain connects TRBV9 to TRBJ1-4, with D hard to call. Germline assignment: CDR1 SGDLS and CDR2 YYNGEE. The CDR3 has 15 amino acids. Trimming took off 4 bases at V and 2 bases at J, with 12 bases between the two ends. The CDR3 protein is CASSNPGRTNEKLFF. CDR3 DNA: TGTGCCAGCAGCAATCCCGGGAGGACTAATGAAAAACTGTTTTTT.

This clone was detected a few times. The V gene is TRBV12-5, the J gene TRBJ1-2; maybe TRBD1 (6 bases). The V end was cut by 3 bases, the J end by 3 bases, with 11 bases between. The CDR3 runs 14 residues. CDR1 is LGHNT and CDR2 is FRNRAP in the germline V gene. In DNA, the CDR3 is TGTGCTAGTGGTTTTAGGGACATGGACTATGGCTACACCTTC. Translation: CASGFRDMDYGYTF.

The rearrangement joins TRBV7-8 to TRBJ1-5; D gene unclear. The V gene's germline CDR1 is SGHVS and CDR2 FQNEAQ. The V end lost 2 bases, the J end lost 4 bases, and 9 bases lay between the germline ends. There are 14 residues in the CDR3. CDR3 amino acids: CASSLSGKNQPQHF. In DNA, the CDR3 is TGTGCCAGCAGCTTAAGCGGGAAAAATCAGCCCCAGCATTTT.

The rearrangement links TRBV7-9 to TRBJ1-2; 11 bases agree with TRBD1. Germline values: CDR1 SEHNR, CDR2 FQNEAQ (reference sequence). The J segment lost 7 bases and the V segment lost 5 bases, leaving 15 bases of the junction unmatched. This CDR3 region has 17 residues. CDR3 DNA sequence: TGTGCCAGCAGCCCCGGACAGGGGGCAGGAAGGCCGTCTGGCTACACCTTC. Encoded protein: CASSPGQGAGRPSGYTF. The full variable domain, rest sourced from reference TRBV7-9 and TRBJ1-2, is DTGVSQNPRHKITKRGQNVTFRCDPISEHNRLYWYRQTLGQGPEFLTYFQNEAQLEKSRLLSDRFSAERPKGSFSTLEIQRTEQGDSAMYLCASSPGQGAGRPSGYTFGSGTRLTVV.

V and J are TRBV15 and TRBJ2-2; D is possibly TRBD1 or TRBD2 (5 bases each). Trimming took 4 bases from V and 4 from J, leaving 16 bases between them. Germline CDR1 LNHNV, CDR2 YYDKDF (reference sequence). This CDR3 comprises 16 residues. In DNA, the CDR3 is TGTGCCACCAGCACCTTCCAGGGAGAGGGCACCGGGGAGCTGTTTTTT. Translation: CATSTFQGEGTGELFF.

The V and J genes are TRBV4-2 and TRBJ2-1; 11 nucleotides line up with TRBD2. The CDR3 has 16 amino acids. CDR1 is LGHNA, CDR2 YNFKEQ, per germline. The ends lost 0 bases at V and 9 bases at J; junction bases unmatched: 7. CDR3 sequence: CASSQDVAGGPGEQFF. Here the CDR3 DNA reads TGTGCCAGCAGCCAAGATGTAGCGGGGGGGCCGGGTGAGCAGTTCTTC.

This sequence joins TRBV6-1 and TRBJ1-6, with D uncertain. The V gene lost 1 base and the J gene lost 5 bases, with 6 bases spanning the gap. From germline, CDR1 is MNHNS and CDR2 SASEGT. This CDR3 region has 14 residues. The CDR3 spells CASSEVADNSPLHF. The CDR3, as DNA: TGTGCCAGCAGTGAAGTCGCTGATAATTCACCCCTCCACTTT.

V is TRBV6-5 and J is TRBJ2-5; 7 bases are shared with TRBD1. CDR1 and CDR2 from the germline V gene are MNHEY and SVGAGI. This CDR3 has 14 amino acids. With V trimmed by 2 bases and J by 2 bases, 2 bases remained unmatched. CDR3 sequence reads: CASSYQGVQETQYF. The CDR3 coding sequence is TGTGCCAGCAGTTACCAGGGGGTTCAAGAGACCCAGTACTTC.

V and J are TRBV5-5 and TRBJ2-7; possible D gene TRBD2, 5 bases. CDR3 size: 11 residues. V lost 5 bases and J lost 3, with 6 bases in between. Germline V gene sequence: CDR1 SGHKS, CDR2 YYEKEE (reference sequence). CDR3 amino acids: CASRRDYEQYF. The CDR3 region has the DNA TGTGCCAGCAGGAGGGACTACGAGCAGTACTTC.

This clone was recorded a few times. The chain recombines TRBV5-1 with TRBJ2-3; 10 bases line up with TRBD1. J was trimmed by 5 bases and V by 4 bases; bases with no gene match: 7. The CDR3 sequence is 15 residues long. Germline V gene lookup returns CDR1 SGHRS and CDR2 YFSETQ. The CDR3 region is CASSPGTGARDTQYF. The CDR3 DNA reads as TGCGCCAGCAGCCCCGGGACAGGGGCGCGAGATACGCAGTATTTT.

The chain is built from TRBV9 and TRBJ2-7; D not certain. Germline assignment: CDR1 SGDLS and CDR2 YYNGEE. The length of the CDR3 is 14 residues. With 0 bases removed from V and 5 bases from J, the gap between germline ends came to 12 bases. The CDR3 spells CASSVEPSPHEQYF. CDR3 DNA: TGTGCCAGCAGCGTAGAGCCCTCACCCCACGAGCAGTACTTC.

The rearrangement links TRBV6-5 to TRBJ1-4, with D hard to call. This CDR3 spans 14 amino acids. Germline values: CDR1 MNHEY, CDR2 SVGAGI. V gave up 4 bases and J gave up 0 bases, with 6 bases separating them. The CDR3 loop is CASSWVATNEKLFF. For the CDR3, the DNA is TGTGCCAGCAGTTGGGTTGCAACTAATGAAAAACTGTTTTTT.

The chain recombines TRBV6-5 with TRBJ1-2, with D perhaps TRBD1 (6 bases). This CDR3 spans 15 amino acids. Between the trimmed V and J ends, which lost 1 base and 1 base, there was a span of 10 bases. CDR1 is MNHEY, CDR2 SVGAGI, per germline. The CDR3 DNA follows: TGTGCCAGCAGTTACTACAAGGGGGATAACTATGGCTACACCTTC. Protein: CASSYYKGDNYGYTF.

The rearrangement uses TRBV2 and TRBJ1-1; weak D call: TRBD1 (6 bases). Per the germline V gene, CDR1 is SNHLY and CDR2 is FYNNEI. This CDR3 region has 16 residues. V lost 7 bases and J 2 bases, leaving 20 bases between the germline ends. In DNA form, the CDR3 reads TGTGCCAGCATCATCCAGGGGCGCGGGAGAAACACTGAAGCTTTCTTT. Its translation is CASIIQGRGRNTEAFF.

The chain uses TRBV9 and TRBJ2-7; TRBD2 matches at 8 bases. The V gene's germline CDR1 is SGDLS and CDR2 YYNGEE. Trimming removed 0 bases from V and 2 bases from J; junction bases left unmatched: 7. The CDR3 length is 16 residues. CDR3 sequence (DNA): TGTGCCAGCAGCGTAGCTGGCGGGGGGCCTCCCTACGAGCAGTACTTC. Its protein is CASSVAGGGPPYEQYF.

The chain couples TRBV5-1 to TRBJ2-7, with a weak D call TRBD2 (7 bases). The CDR3 spans 14 residues. Germline loops: CDR1 SGHRS, CDR2 YFSETQ. Between the trimmed V and J ends, which lost 1 base and 1 base, there was a span of 9 bases. CDR3 nucleotides: TGCGCCAGCAGCTTGCGGGGGGCGTCCTACGAGCAGTACTTC. Its translation is CASSLRGASYEQYF.

This clone was detected once. The chain joins TRBV13 to TRBJ2-3; no clear D. V shed 0 bases and J shed 1 base, with 5 bases lying between them. The CDR3 runs 14 residues. Germline assignment: CDR1 PRHDT and CDR2 FYEKMQ (reference sequence). CDR3 region: CASSLGQGTDTQYF. In DNA, the CDR3 is TGTGCCAGCAGCTTAGGGCAGGGCACAGATACGCAGTATTTT. Supplemented by reference TRBV13 and TRBJ2-3, the full variable domain reads AAGVIQSPRHLIKEKRETATLKCYPIPRHDTVYWYQQGPGQDPQFLISFYEKMQSDKGSIPDRFSAQQFSDYHSELNMSSLELGDSALYFCASSLGQGTDTQYFGPGTRLTVL.

The chain links TRBV19 to TRBJ1-1; no clear D. Germline CDR1 and CDR2: LNHDA and SQIVND (reference sequence). V was shortened by 4 bases and J by 9 bases, with 15 bases between the two germline ends. This CDR3 contains 13 residues. The CDR3 spells CASSNRERYKAFF. As DNA, the CDR3 is TGTGCCAGTAGTAACCGGGAGCGATACAAAGCTTTCTTT. The variable domain in full, completed from reference TRBV19 and TRBJ1-1, reads DGGITQSPKYLFRKEGQNVTLSCEQNLNHDAMYWYRQDPGQGLRLIYYSQIVNDFQKGDIAEGYSVSREKKESFPLTVTSAQKNPTAFYLCASSNRERYKAFFGQGTRLTVV.